This section outlines one T cell receptor beta chain sequence together with its context. This clonotype was seen only a few times. What antigen it recognizes has not been identified. No base qualities exist here, and no much larger clone lies one base off it. This sample stems from a study of T cell repertoires in cytomegalovirus infection (dated by TCRdb to the late 2010s). General notes on the study: Recently identified HLA-C-restricted CMV epitopes, whose presentation resists viral immunomodulation, were targeted by peptide stimulations together with well-studied HLA-B-restricted epitopes. Because public TCR beta signatures pointed to carriage of CMV infection together with the matching HLA type, the HLA type of each donor mattered for the analysis. The investigation overall reported the following: The ex vivo response was dominated by HLA-C-restricted CMV-specific TCR beta clonotypes, and the single most frequent clonotype in two of eight donors was supplied by these HLA-C-restricted clonotypes. In both this cohort and an independent cohort of some 350 donors, the cumulative frequency of public TCR beta family members distinguished carriers of CMV infection plus the relevant HLA type.

Reads for this sample came from an Illumina HiSeq 1500. TCRdb reanalyzed the raw reads on its own, using fastp at Q25 for trimming and MiXCR for clone calling, and kept in-frame beta chains. Duplicate CDR3 protein sequences are folded into a single record with the most common DNA and genes. This sample gives 650,000 to 900,000 distinct CDR3 sequences in total; 32% of them show up just once. The ten largest make up under 15% of the sample. According to the study, the label for this sample's treatment or condition signals: in vitro stimulation with specific CMV peptide epitopes to enrich CMV-specific T cells. Its CDR3 holds 15 amino acids, cysteine through phenylalanine. Only the CDR3 DNA is retained, 45 bases long and in frame from the first base. The germline V gene (reference sequence) yields SEHNR for CDR1 and FQNEAQ for CDR2. The junction shows trimming of 4 bases on V and 2 bases on J, plus 14 bases between the germline ends.

Sequencing was performed on cultured CD8+ T cells from PBMCs, taken from culture after CMV antigen stimulation. The sequence derives from a human donor in good health (CMV status not recorded). Some clones in this sample may be carry-over from other donors' samples. Recombination joined TRBV7-9 with TRBJ1-2, with a tentative D gene TRBD1 over 5 matching bases. This receptor carries the CDR3 CASSWIGDPNYGYTF. The DNA sequence reads TGTGCCAGCAGCTGGATTGGGGACCCCAACTATGGCTACACCTTC.